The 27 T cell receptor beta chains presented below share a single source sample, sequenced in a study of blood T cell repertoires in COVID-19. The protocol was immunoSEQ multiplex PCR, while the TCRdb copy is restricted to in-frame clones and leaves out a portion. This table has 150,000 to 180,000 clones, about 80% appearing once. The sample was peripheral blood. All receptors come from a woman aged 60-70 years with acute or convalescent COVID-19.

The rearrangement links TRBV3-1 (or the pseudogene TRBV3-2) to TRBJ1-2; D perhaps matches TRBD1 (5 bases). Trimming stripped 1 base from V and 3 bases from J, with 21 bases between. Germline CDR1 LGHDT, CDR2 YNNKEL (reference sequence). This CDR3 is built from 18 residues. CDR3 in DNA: TGTGCCAGCAGCCAAGTCCGGTTCCTTGCGGCGGGGGACTATGGCTACACCTTC. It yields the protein CASSQVRFLAAGDYGYTF.

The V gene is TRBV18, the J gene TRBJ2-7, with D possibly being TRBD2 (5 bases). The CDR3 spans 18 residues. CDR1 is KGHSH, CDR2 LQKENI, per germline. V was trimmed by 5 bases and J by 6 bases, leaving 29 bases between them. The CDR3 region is CASSSNTRTFRGTREQYV. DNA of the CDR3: TGTGCCAGCTCATCTAACACAAGGACTTTCCGGGGAACGCGCGAGCAGTACGTC.

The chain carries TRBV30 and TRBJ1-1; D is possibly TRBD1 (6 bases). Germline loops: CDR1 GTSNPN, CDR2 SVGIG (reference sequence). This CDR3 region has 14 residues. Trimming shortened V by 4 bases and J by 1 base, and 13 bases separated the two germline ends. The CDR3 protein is CAWKEGGANTEAFF. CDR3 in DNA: TGTGCCTGGAAGGAAGGGGGGGCGAACACTGAAGCTTTCTTT. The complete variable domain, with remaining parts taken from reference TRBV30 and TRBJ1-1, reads SQTIHQWPATLVQPVGSPLSLECTVEGTSNPNLYWYRQAAGRGLQLLFYSVGIGQISSEVPQNLSASRPQDRQFILSSKKLLLSDSGFYLCAWKEGGANTEAFFGQGTRLTVV.

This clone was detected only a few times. Here the CDR3 reads CASSLGLNTGELFF. The CDR3 DNA sequence: TGTGCCAGCAGCTTGGGACTTAACACCGGGGAGCTGTTTTTT. The chain recombines TRBV7-2 with TRBJ2-2; a possible D gene is TRBD2 (6 bases). The CDR3 extends over 14 amino acids. The germline CDR1 and CDR2 sequences are SGHTA and FQGNSA. Trimming left V 3 bases short and J 2 bases short, with 7 bases between.

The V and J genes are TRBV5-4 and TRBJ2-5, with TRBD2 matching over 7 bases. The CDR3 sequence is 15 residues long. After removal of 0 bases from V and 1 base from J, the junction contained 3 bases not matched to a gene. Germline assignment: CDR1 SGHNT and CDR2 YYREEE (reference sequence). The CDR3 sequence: CASSLGQRGQETQYF. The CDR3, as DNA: TGTGCCAGCAGCTTGGGGCAGCGGGGCCAAGAGACCCAGTACTTC. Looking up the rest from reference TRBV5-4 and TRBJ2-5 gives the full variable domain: ETGVTQSPTHLIKTRGQQVTLRCSSQSGHNTVSWYQQALGQGPQFIFQYYREEENGRGNFPPRFSGLQFPNYSSELNVNALELDDSALYLCASSLGQRGQETQYFGPGTRLLVL.

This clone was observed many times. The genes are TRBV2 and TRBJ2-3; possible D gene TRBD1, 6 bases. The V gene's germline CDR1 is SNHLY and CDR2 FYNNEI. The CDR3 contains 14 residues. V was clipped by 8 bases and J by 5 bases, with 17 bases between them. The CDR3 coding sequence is TGTGCCAGCCACCAAGACAGGTCCGGAGATACGCAGTATTTT. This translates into CASHQDRSGDTQYF.

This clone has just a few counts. CDR3: CAISNRGYFTF. CDR3 coding DNA: TGTGCCATCAGTAATCGAGGGTATTTTACCTTC. The V gene is TRBV10-3, the J gene TRBJ1-2; unclear D gene. V was cut by 5 bases and J by 14 bases, with 15 bases left in between. Germline values: CDR1 ENHRY, CDR2 SYGVKD. The CDR3 runs to 11 residues.

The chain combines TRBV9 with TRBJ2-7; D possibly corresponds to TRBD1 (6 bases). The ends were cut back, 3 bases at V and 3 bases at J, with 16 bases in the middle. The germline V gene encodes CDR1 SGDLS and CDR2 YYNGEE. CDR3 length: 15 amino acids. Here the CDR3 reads CASSAQTGQNYEQYF. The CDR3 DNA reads TGTGCCAGCAGCGCCCAGACGGGACAAAACTACGAGCAGTACTTC. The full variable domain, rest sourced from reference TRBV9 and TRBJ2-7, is DSGVTQTPKHLITATGQRVTLRCSPRSGDLSVYWYQQSLDQGLQFLIQYYNGEERAKGNILERFSAQQFPDLHSELNLSSLELGDSALYFCASSAQTGQNYEQYFGPGTRLTVT.

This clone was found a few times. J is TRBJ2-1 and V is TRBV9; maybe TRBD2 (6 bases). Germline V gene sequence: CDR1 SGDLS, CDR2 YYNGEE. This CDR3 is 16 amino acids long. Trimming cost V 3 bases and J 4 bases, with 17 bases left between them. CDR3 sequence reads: CASSARLEGWYNEQFF. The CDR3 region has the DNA TGTGCCAGCAGCGCCCGACTAGAGGGGTGGTACAATGAGCAGTTCTTC. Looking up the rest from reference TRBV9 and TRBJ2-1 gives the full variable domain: DSGVTQTPKHLITATGQRVTLRCSPRSGDLSVYWYQQSLDQGLQFLIQYYNGEERAKGNILERFSAQQFPDLHSELNLSSLELGDSALYFCASSARLEGWYNEQFFGPGTRLTVL.

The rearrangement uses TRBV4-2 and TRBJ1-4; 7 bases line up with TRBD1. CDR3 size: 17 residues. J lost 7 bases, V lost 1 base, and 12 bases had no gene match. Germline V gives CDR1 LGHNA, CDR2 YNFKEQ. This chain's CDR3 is CASSQGGAGGFGEKLFF. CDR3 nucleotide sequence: TGTGCCAGCAGCCAAGGGGGGGCAGGGGGATTTGGTGAAAAACTGTTTTTT.

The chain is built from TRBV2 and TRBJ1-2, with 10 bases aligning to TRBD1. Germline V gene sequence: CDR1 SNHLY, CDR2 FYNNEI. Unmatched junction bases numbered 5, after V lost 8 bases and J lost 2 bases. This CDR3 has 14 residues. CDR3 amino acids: CASRDRGVNYGYTF. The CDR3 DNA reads TGTGCCAGCCGGGACAGGGGAGTGAACTATGGCTACACCTTC.

CDR3 region: CASSQDGGIYYGYTF. DNA for the CDR3: TGCGCCAGCAGCCAAGATGGGGGGATTTACTATGGCTACACCTTC. This chain connects TRBV4-1 to TRBJ1-2, with D possibly TRBD1 on 5 matching bases. The CDR3 has 15 amino acids. Trimming stripped 0 bases from V and 3 bases from J, with 11 bases between. CDR1 is MGHRA, CDR2 YSYEKL, per germline.

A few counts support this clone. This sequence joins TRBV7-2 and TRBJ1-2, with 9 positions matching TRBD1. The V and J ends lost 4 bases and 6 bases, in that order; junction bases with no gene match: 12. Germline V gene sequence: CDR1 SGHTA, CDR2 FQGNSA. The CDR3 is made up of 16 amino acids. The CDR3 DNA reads TGTGCCAGCAGCTCCCACACAGGGGGCCGGGGGGATGGCTACACCTTC. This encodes CASSSHTGGRGDGYTF.

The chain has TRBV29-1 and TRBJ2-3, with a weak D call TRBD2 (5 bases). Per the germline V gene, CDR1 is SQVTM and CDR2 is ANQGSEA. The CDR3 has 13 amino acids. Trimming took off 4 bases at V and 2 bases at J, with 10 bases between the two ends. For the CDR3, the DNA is TGCAGCGTTGGAGGGCCCTCCACAGATACGCAGTATTTT. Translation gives CSVGGPSTDTQYF.

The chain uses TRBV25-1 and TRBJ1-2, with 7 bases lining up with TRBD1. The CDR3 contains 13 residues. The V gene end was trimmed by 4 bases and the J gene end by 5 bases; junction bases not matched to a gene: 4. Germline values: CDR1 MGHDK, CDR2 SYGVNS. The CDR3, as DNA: TGTGCCAGCAGTGGGTGGGACAGATATGGCTACACCTTC. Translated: CASSGWDRYGYTF.

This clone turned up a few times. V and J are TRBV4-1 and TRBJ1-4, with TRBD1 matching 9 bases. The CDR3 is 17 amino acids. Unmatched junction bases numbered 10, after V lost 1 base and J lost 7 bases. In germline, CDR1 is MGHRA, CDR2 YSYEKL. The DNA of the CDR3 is TGCGCCAGCAGCCAAGGGACAGGGGTCGGCAGGGTTGAAAAACTGTTTTTT. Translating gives CASSQGTGVGRVEKLFF.

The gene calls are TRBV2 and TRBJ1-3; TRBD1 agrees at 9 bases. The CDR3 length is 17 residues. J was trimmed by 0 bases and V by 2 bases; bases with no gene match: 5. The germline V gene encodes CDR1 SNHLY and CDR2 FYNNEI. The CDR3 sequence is CASSEHGTGLSGNTIYF. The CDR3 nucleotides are TGTGCCAGCAGTGAACACGGGACAGGGCTCTCTGGAAACACCATATATTTT.

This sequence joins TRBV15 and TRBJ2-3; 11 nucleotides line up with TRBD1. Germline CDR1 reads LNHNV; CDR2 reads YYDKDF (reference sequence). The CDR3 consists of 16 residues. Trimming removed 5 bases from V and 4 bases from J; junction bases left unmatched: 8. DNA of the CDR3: TGTGCCACCAGCCGGGAGGACAGGGGGCTCTCAGATACGCAGTATTTT. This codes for CATSREDRGLSDTQYF.

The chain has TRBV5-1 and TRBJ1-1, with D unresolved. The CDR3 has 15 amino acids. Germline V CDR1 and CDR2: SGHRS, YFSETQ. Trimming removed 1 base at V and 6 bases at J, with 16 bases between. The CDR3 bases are TGCGCCAGCAGCTTGTCAGTGTCCGGGGAGGCTGAAGCTTTCTTT. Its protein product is CASSLSVSGEAEAFF.

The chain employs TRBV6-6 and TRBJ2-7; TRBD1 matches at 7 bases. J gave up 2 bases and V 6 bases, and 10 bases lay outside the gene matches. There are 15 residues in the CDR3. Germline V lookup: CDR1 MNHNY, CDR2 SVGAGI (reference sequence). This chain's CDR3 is CASRDLGQPTYEQYV. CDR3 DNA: TGTGCCAGCAGAGACCTGGGACAGCCTACCTACGAGCAGTACGTC.

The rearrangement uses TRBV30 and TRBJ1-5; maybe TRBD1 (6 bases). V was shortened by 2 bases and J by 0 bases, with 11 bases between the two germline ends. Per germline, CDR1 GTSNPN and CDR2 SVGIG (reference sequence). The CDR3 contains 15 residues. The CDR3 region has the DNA TGTGCCTGGAGTCGACAGGCCCATAGCAATCAGCCCCAGCATTTT. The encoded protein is CAWSRQAHSNQPQHF.

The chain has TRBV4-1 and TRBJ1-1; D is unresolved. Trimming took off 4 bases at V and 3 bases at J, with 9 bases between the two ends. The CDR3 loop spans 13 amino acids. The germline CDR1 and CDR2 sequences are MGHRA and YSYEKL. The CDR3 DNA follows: TGCGCCAGCAGCCGAGCGGACGACACTGAAGCTTTCTTT. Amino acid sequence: CASSRADDTEAFF.

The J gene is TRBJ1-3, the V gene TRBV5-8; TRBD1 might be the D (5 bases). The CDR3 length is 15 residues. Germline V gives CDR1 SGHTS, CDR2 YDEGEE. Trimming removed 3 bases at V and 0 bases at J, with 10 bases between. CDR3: CASSWGLSSGNTIYF. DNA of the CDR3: TGTGCCAGCAGCTGGGGCCTAAGCTCTGGAAACACCATATATTTT.

The CDR3 loop is CASSNYTGRREAFF. The CDR3 region has the DNA TGCGCCAGCAGCAACTACACAGGGAGAAGGGAAGCTTTCTTT. This sequence joins TRBV5-1 and TRBJ1-1, with D perhaps TRBD1 (6 bases). The germline CDR1 and CDR2 sequences are SGHRS and YFSETQ. There are 14 residues in the CDR3. V was trimmed by 4 bases and J by 8 bases, leaving 18 bases between them.

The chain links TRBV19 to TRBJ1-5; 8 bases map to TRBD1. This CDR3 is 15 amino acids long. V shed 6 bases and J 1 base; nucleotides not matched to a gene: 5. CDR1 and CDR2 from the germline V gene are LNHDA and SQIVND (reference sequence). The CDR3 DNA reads TGTGCCAGTAGCCCGACAGGGGCGAGCAATCAGCCCCAGCATTTT. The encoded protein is CASSPTGASNQPQHF.

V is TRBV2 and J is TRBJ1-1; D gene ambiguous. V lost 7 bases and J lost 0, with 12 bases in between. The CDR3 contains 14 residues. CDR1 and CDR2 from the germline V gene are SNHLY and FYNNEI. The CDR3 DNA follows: TGTGCCAGCACCTTGACACCTATGAACACTGAAGCTTTCTTT. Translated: CASTLTPMNTEAFF.

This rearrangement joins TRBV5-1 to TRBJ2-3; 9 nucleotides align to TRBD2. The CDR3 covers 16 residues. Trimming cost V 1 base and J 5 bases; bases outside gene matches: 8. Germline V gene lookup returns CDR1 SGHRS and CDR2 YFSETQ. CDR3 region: CASSLMASGVIDTQYF. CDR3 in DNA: TGCGCCAGCAGCTTGATGGCTAGCGGGGTGATAGATACGCAGTATTTT.